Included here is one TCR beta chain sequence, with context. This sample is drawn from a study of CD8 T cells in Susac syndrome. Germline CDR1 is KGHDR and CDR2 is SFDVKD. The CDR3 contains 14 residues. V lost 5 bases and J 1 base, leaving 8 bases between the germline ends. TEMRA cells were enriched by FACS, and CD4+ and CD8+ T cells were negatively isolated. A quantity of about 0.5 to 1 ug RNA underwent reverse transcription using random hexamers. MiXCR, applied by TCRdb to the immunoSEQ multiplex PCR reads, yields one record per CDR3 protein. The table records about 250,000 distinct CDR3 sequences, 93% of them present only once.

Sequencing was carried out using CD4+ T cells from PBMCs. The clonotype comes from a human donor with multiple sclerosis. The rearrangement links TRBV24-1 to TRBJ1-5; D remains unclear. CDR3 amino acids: CATSGQLSNQPQHF. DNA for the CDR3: TGTGCCACCAGTGGGCAGTTAAGCAATCAGCCCCAGCATTTT.